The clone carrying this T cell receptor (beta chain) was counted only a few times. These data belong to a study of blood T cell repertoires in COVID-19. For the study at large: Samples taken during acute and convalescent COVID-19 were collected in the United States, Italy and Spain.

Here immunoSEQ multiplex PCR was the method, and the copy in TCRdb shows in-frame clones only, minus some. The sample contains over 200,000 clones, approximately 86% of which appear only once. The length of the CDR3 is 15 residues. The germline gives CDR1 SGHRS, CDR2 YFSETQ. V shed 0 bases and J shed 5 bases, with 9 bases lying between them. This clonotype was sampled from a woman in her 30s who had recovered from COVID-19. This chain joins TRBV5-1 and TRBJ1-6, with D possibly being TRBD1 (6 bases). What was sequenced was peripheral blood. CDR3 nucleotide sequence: TGCGCCAGCAGCTTGGGGCAGGGGCATAATTCACCCCTCCACTTT. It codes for CASSLGQGHNSPLHF.